The clone carrying this T cell receptor delta chain was recorded at least ten times. Antigen specificity is unknown. With a far larger clone one base away, a read error is the likely cause. The identical CDR3 is also encoded by other nucleotide sequences in the sample. TCRdb redid clone calling on the multiplex PCR reads using CATT. The sample records around 52,000 delta-chain clones, roughly 1.8% being singletons. This CDR3 is built from 19 residues. Germline CDR1 TSWWSYY, CDR2 QGS. The J segment lost 0 bases and the V segment lost 5 bases, leaving 16 bases of the junction unmatched. This specimen comes from a study of γδ T cells in repeated Plasmodium falciparum infection. Study at large: Donors had four controlled P. falciparum NF54 infections over about 640 days. Study observations and caveats: Over time and infection, Vgamma9/Vdelta2+ repertoires remained highly stable and polyclonal.

Bulk repertoires came from Vgamma9/Vdelta2+ or Vdelta2-negative gammadelta T cells flow-sorted from PBMC. V gene TRDV1 combines with J gene TRDJ1, with 9 bases identical to TRDD3. The sequence was collected from a pool of human donors (malaria-infected and uninfected, not separated). Sequenced: gamma-delta T cells from blood. CDR3 nucleotides: TGTGCTCTTGGGACCACCAAGCGGGGATACGCCAATCACACCGATAAACTCATCTTT. Its protein product is CALGTTKRGYANHTDKLIF.